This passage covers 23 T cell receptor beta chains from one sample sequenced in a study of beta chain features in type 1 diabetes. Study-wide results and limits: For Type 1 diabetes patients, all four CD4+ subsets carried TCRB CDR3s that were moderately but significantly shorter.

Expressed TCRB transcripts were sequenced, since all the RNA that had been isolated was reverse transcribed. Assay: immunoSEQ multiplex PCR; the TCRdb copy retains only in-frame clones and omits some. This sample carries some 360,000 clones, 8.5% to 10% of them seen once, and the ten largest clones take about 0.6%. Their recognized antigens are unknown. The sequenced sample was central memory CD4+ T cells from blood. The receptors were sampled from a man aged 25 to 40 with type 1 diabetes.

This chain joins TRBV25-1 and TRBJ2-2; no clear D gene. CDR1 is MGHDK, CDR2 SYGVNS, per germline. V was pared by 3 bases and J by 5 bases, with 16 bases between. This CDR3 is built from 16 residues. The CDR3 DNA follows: TGTGCCAGCAGTGAGTTCGTGGCTAGTGGAACCGGGGAGCTGTTTTTT. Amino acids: CASSEFVASGTGELFF.

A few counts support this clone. CDR3: CASSSGTTDEKLFF. CDR3 coding DNA: TGCGCCAGCAGCTCCGGGACGACCGACGAAAAACTGTTTTTT. The gene calls are TRBV5-1 and TRBJ1-4; possibly TRBD1 for D (5 bases). CDR3 length: 14 residues. Germline CDR1 is SGHRS and CDR2 is YFSETQ. V lost 3 bases and J lost 8, with 14 bases in between.

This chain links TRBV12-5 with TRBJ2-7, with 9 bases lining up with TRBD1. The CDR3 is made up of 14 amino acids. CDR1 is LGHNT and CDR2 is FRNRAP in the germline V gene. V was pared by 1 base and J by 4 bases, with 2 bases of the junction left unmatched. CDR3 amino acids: CASGLAGTGYEQYF. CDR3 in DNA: TGTGCTAGTGGTTTGGCCGGGACAGGGTACGAGCAGTACTTC.

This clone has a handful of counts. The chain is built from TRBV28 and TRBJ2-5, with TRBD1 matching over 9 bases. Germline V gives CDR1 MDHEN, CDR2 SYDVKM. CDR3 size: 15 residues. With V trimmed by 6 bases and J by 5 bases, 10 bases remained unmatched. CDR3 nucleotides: TGTGCCAGCAGCTCTGGACAGGGGATTGTTGAGACCCAGTACTTC. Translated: CASSSGQGIVETQYF.

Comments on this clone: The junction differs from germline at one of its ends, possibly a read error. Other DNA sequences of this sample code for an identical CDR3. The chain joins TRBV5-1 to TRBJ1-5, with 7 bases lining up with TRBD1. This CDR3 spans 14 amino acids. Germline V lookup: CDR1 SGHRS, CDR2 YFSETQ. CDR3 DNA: TGTGCCAGCAGCCCTGGACAGGACAATCAGCCCCAGCATTTT. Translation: CASSPGQDNQPQHF.

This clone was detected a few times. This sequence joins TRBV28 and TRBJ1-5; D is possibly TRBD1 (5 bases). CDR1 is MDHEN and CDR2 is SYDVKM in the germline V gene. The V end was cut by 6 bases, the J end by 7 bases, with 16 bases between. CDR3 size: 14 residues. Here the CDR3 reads CASSRPPGDQPQHF. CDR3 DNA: TGTGCCAGCAGCCGACCCCCCGGGGACCAGCCCCAGCATTTT.

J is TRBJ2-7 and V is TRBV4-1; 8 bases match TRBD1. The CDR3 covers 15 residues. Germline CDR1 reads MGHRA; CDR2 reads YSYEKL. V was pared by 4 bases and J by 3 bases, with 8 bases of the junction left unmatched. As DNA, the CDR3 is TGCGCCAGCAGCCTTACGACAGGGGCAGGCTACGAGCAGTACTTC. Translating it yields CASSLTTGAGYEQYF.

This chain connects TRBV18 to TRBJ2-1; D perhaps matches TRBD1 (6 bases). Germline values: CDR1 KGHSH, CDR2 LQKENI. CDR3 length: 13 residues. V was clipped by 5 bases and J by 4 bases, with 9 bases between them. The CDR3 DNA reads TGTGCCAGCTCAGGAGACAGGTACAATGAGCAGTTCTTC. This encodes CASSGDRYNEQFF. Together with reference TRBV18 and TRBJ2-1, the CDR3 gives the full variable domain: NAGVMQNPRHLVRRRGQEARLRCSPMKGHSHVYWYRQLPEEGLKFMVYLQKENIIDESGMPKERFSAEFPKEGPSILRIQQVVRGDSAAYFCASSGDRYNEQFFGPGTRLTVL.

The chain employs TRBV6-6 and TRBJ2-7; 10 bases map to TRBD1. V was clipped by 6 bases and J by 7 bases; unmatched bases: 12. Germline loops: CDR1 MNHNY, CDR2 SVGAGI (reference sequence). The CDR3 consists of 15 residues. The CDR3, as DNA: TGTGCCAGCAGGACCGGGACAGGGGCTGCAAAAGAGCAGTACTTC. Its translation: CASRTGTGAAKEQYF.

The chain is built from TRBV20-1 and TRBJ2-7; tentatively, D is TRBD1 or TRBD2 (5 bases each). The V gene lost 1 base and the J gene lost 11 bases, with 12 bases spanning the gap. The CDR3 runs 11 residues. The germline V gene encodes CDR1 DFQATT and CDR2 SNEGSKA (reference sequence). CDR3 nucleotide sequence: TGCAGTGCTAGAGGGCAGGGAGCCGAGTACTTC. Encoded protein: CSARGQGAEYF.

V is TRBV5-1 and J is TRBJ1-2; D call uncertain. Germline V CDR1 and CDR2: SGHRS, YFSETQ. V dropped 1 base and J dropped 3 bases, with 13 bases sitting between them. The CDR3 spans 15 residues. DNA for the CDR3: TGCGCCAGCAGCTTGACCCCCGGAACAGACTATGGCTACACCTTC. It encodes CASSLTPGTDYGYTF.

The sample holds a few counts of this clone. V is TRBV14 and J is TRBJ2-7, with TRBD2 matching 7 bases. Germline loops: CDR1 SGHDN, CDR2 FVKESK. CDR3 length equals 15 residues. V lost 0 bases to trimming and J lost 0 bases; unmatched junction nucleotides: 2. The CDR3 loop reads CASSQEVAGSYEQYF. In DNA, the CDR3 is TGTGCCAGCAGCCAAGAAGTAGCGGGCTCCTACGAGCAGTACTTC. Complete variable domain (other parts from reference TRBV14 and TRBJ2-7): EAGVTQFPSHSVIEKGQTVTLRCDPISGHDNLYWYRRVMGKEIKFLLHFVKESKQDESGMPNNRFLAERTGGTYSTLKVQPAELEDSGVYFCASSQEVAGSYEQYFGPGTRLTVT.

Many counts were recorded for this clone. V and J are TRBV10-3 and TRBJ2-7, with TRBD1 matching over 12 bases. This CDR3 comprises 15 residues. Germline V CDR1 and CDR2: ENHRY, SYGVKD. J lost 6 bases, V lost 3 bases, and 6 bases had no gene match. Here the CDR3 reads CAISDSGTGGTEQYF. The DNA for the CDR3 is TGTGCCATCAGTGACTCCGGGACAGGGGGCACCGAGCAGTACTTC.

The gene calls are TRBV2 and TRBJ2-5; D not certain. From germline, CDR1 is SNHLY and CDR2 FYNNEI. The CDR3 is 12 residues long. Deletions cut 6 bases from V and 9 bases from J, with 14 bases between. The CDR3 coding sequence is TGTGCCAGCAGGTCTGAAGGACCGTCCCAGTACTTC. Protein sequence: CASRSEGPSQYF.

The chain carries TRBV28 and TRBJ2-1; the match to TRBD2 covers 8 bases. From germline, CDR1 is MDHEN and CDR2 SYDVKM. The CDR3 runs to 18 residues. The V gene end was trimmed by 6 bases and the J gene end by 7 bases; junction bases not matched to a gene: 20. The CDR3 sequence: CASRRAGASAKRGNEQFF. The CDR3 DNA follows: TGTGCCAGCAGACGAGCGGGGGCTAGCGCAAAGAGGGGGAATGAGCAGTTCTTC. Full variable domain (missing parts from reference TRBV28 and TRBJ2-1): DVKVTQSSRYLVKRTGEKVFLECVQDMDHENMFWYRQDPGLGLRLIYFSYDVKMKEKGDIPEGYSVSREKKERFSLILESASTNQTSMYLCASRRAGASAKRGNEQFFGPGTRLTVL.

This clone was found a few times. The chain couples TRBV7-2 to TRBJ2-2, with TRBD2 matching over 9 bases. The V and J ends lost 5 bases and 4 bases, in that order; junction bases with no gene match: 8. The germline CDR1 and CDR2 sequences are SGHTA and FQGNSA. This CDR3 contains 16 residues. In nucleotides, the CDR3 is TGTGCCAGCAGCGGACTAGCGACCAGGGCCACCGGGGAGCTGTTTTTT. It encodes CASSGLATRATGELFF.

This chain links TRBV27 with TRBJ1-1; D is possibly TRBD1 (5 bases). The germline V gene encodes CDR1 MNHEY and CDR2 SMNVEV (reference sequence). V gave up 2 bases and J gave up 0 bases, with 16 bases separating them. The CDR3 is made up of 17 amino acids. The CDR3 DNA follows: TGTGCCAGCAGTTTAGGCCCGTGGGGGGGAATGAACACTGAAGCTTTCTTT. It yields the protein CASSLGPWGGMNTEAFF.

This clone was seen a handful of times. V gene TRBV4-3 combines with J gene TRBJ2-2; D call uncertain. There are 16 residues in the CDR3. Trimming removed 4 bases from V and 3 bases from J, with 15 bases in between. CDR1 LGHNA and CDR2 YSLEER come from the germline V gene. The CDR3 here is CASSLIEAGDTGELFF. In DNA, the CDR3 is TGCGCCAGCAGCCTAATTGAGGCAGGCGACACCGGGGAGCTGTTTTTT.

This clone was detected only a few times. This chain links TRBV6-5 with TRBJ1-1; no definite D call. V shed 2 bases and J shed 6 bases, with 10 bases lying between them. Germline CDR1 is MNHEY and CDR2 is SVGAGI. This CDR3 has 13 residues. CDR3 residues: CASSYGASPEAFF. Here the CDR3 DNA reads TGTGCCAGCAGTTACGGTGCTTCCCCTGAAGCTTTCTTT.

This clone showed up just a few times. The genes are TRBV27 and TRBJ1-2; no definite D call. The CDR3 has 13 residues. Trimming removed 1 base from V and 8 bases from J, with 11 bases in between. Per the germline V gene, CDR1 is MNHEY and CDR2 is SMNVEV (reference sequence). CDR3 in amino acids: CASSLWGGGGYTF. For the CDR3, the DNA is TGTGCCAGCAGTTTATGGGGTGGAGGGGGCTACACCTTC.

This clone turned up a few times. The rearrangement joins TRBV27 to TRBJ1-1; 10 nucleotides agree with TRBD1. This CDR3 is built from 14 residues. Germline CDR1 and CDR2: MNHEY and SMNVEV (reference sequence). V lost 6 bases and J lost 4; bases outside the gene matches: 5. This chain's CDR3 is CASRGTGVTTEAFF. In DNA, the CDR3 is TGTGCCAGCAGGGGGACAGGGGTTACCACTGAAGCTTTCTTT.

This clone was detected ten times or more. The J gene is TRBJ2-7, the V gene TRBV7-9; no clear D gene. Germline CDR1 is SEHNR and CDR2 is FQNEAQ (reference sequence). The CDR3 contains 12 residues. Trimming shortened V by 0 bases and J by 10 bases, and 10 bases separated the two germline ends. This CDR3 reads CASSLALHSQYF. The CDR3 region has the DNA TGTGCCAGCAGCTTAGCGTTGCACTCACAGTACTTC.

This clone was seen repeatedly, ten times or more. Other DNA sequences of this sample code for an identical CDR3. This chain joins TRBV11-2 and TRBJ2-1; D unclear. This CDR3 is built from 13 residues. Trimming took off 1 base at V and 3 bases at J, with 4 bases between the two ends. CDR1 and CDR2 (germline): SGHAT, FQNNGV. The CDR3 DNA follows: TGTGCCAGCAGCTTAGGCAACTACAATGAGCAGTTCTTC. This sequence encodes CASSLGNYNEQFF.